A selection of T cell receptor beta chains follows, all from one sample in a study of T cells in Graves' hyperthyroidism and ophthalmopathy. TCRdb re-derived calls from the multiplex PCR reads in MiXCR, one entry per CDR3 protein. The profile shows hundreds of thousands of distinct CDR3 sequences, 12% to 15% of them singletons. The sequencing input was blood. These receptors originate from a woman aged 40 to 50 with Graves' ophthalmopathy. The CDR3 runs from the conserved cysteine through the conserved F or W. Fields, in order: V gene, J gene, D gene, clone size, CDR3 protein, CDR3 DNA. A D gene is named only where the DNA matches it firmly. Clone size is shown for a subset of rows, as once, few, many or a class of expanded clone.

TRBV11-3	TRBJ2-1	NA	few	CASSFEKSWGSSYNEQFF	TGTGCCAGCAGCTTCGAAAAGTCCTGGGGGAGCTCCTACAATGAGCAGTTCTTC
TRBV2	TRBJ1-4	NA	many	CASRGGSKREKLFF	TGTGCCAGCAGGGGTGGCTCAAAGCGCGAAAAACTGTTTTTT
TRBV28	TRBJ1-6	TRBD1	many	CASVDRGRGSPLHF	TGTGCCTCCGTGGACAGGGGGCGCGGTTCACCCCTCCACTTT
TRBV2	TRBJ1-1	NA	many	CASVQGGAFF	TGTGCCAGCGTACAGGGTGGAGCTTTCTTT
TRBV6-1	TRBJ2-1	TRBD2	many	CATMRLADYNEQFF	TGTGCCACCATGAGACTAGCGGATTACAATGAGCAGTTCTTC
TRBV2	TRBJ1-1	NA	many	CASSYDPFGTEAFF	TGTGCCAGCAGTTACGATCCCTTCGGGACTGAAGCTTTCTTT
TRBV4-2	TRBJ2-3	TRBD2	many	CASSQAGGVADTQYF	TGTGCCAGCAGCCAAGCGGGAGGGGTGGCAGATACGCAGTATTTT
TRBV19	TRBJ1-5	TRBD1	few	CASSNSGGGAQPQHF	TGTGCCAGTAGTAACTCAGGGGGGGGGGCTCAGCCCCAGCATTTT
TRBV6-1	TRBJ1-1	NA	many	CATHLTENTEAFF	TGTGCCACCCATCTGACAGAGAACACTGAAGCTTTCTTT
TRBV28	TRBJ2-7	TRBD2	many	CASSLPLAGVGEQYF	TGTGCCAGCAGTTTGCCCTTAGCGGGAGTCGGCGAGCAGTACTTC
TRBV27	TRBJ2-1	NA	few	CASSLASVSEQFF	TGTGCCAGCAGTTTGGCCAGTGTCAGTGAGCAGTTCTTC
TRBV20-1	TRBJ2-5	TRBD1	many	CSAGQDRVGETQYF	TGCAGTGCGGGTCAAGACAGGGTCGGGGAGACCCAGTACTTC
TRBV3-1	TRBJ2-1	NA	many	CASSQRSTGNHYNEQFF	TGTGCCAGCAGCCAAAGGTCAACAGGGAATCACTACAATGAGCAGTTCTTC
TRBV6-2/TRBV6-3	TRBJ2-1	TRBD2	many	CASSYTSGSNEQFF	TGTGCCAGCAGTTATACTAGCGGATCCAATGAGCAGTTCTTC
TRBV5-1	TRBJ2-2	NA	NA	CASSVRVSDTGELFF	TGCGCCAGCAGTGTCAGGGTTTCGGACACCGGGGAGCTGTTTTTT
TRBV19	TRBJ1-4	NA	NA	CASSPYSRRTNEKMFF	TGTGCCAGTAGTCCTTACTCCAGGCGGACTAATGAAAAAATGTTTTTT
TRBV7-9	TRBJ1-1	NA	few	CASSLYVIEAFF	TGTGCCAGCAGCTTGTACGTTATTGAAGCTTTCTTT
TRBV20-1	TRBJ1-1	NA	many	CSASVTEAFF	TGCAGTGCTAGCGTCACTGAAGCTTTCTTT
TRBV11-2	TRBJ1-1	NA	many	CASSLRSGGEAFF	TGTGCCAGCAGCTTACGTAGTGGGGGAGAAGCTTTCTTT
TRBV20-1	TRBJ1-1	TRBD1	many	CSASGQGGDTEAFF	TGCAGTGCTAGCGGACAGGGCGGCGACACTGAAGCTTTCTTT
TRBV7-8	TRBJ1-2	NA	many	CASSLVSGNLNYGYTF	TGTGCCAGCAGCTTAGTTTCAGGCAACCTGAACTATGGCTACACCTTC
TRBV6-1	TRBJ2-4	NA	many	CASSRTPYLQVNIQYF	TGTGCCAGCAGTCGAACCCCCTATCTCCAGGTCAACATTCAGTACTTC
TRBV11-2	TRBJ2-1	TRBD2	many	CASSWEGTVNEQFF	TGTGCCAGCAGCTGGGAGGGGACCGTGAATGAGCAGTTCTTC
TRBV29-1	TRBJ2-1	NA	many	CSGVPGNEQFF	TGCAGCGGGGTCCCGGGCAATGAGCAGTTCTTC
TRBV7-6	TRBJ2-7	TRBD2	many	CASSRAGGLDEQYF	TGTGCCTCCTCCAGGGCGGGGGGGCTGGACGAGCAGTACTTC
TRBV5-6	TRBJ2-7	NA	few	CASSLYSHYEQYF	TGTGCCAGCAGCTTGTACAGTCACTACGAGCAGTACTTC
TRBV3-1	TRBJ1-1	NA	many	CASSQGTENTEAFF	TGTGCCAGCAGCCAGGGTACGGAGAACACTGAAGCTTTCTTT
TRBV19	TRBJ2-1	NA	NA	CASSSRTIGEQFF	TGTGCCAGTAGTTCGCGGACTATTGGTGAGCAGTTCTTC
TRBV16	TRBJ1-1	NA	NA	CASSPNRETEAFF	TGTGCCAGCAGCCCCAACAGGGAAACTGAAGCTTTCTTT
TRBV3-1	TRBJ2-2	NA	NA	CASSQGDGYTGELFF	TGTGCCAGCAGCCAAGGGGACGGTTACACCGGGGAGCTGTTTTTT
TRBV29-1	TRBJ1-2	NA	many	CSVRTGGGYTF	TGCAGCGTTAGAACAGGTGGAGGCTACACCTTC
TRBV6-1	TRBJ2-7	NA	few	CASSPRDSFYEQYF	TGTGCCAGCAGTCCGCGGGACAGTTTCTACGAGCAGTACTTC
TRBV29-1	TRBJ2-1	NA	many	CSVAKTGGTSSYNEQFF	TGCAGCGTCGCCAAAACTGGGGGGACCAGCTCCTACAATGAGCAGTTCTTC
TRBV3-1	TRBJ2-3	NA	many	CASSQGHGRDTQYF	TGTGCCAGCAGCCAAGGTCACGGGCGGGATACGCAGTATTTT
TRBV24-1	TRBJ2-1	NA	many	CATSDFGPVNEQFF	TGTGCCACCAGTGATTTCGGGCCGGTTAATGAGCAGTTCTTC
TRBV5-6	TRBJ1-4	TRBD1	few	CASSLVAGTGLDEKLFF	TGTGCCAGCAGCTTGGTTGCCGGGACAGGGTTGGATGAAAAACTGTTTTTT
TRBV12-5	TRBJ1-1	NA	many	CASGLGGPRNTEAFF	TGTGCTAGTGGTTTGGGGGGACCGAGGAACACTGAAGCTTTCTTT
TRBV11-2	TRBJ2-1	NA	many	CASSLRGDLSYNEQFF	TGTGCCAGCAGCTTAAGAGGCGATCTCTCCTACAATGAGCAGTTCTTC
TRBV7-8	TRBJ2-7	TRBD1	many	CASSLAGTGFGYEQYF	TGTGCCAGCAGCTTAGCCGGGACAGGGTTCGGCTACGAGCAGTACTTC
TRBV7-6	TRBJ2-1	TRBD2	few	CASSLVHVSGRDEQFF	TGTGCCAGCAGCTTAGTGCATGTTAGCGGGAGGGATGAGCAGTTCTTC
TRBV18	TRBJ1-3	NA	few	CASSPQGGSGNTIYF	TGTGCCAGCTCACCACAGGGGGGATCTGGAAACACCATATATTTT
TRBV7-6	TRBJ2-3	TRBD2	many	CASSLVAGAYTDTQYF	TGTGCCAGCAGCTTGGTAGCGGGGGCCTACACAGATACGCAGTATTTT
TRBV3-1	TRBJ1-5	NA	many	CASSLQVNQPQHF	TGTGCCAGCAGCCTACAGGTGAATCAGCCCCAGCATTTT
TRBV6-1	TRBJ2-5	TRBD2	many	CASSLTRGGVETQYF	TGTGCCAGCAGTTTGACACGGGGGGGCGTAGAGACCCAGTACTTC
TRBV27	TRBJ2-1	NA	many	CASSLAGLVQFF	TGTGCCAGCAGTTTGGCCGGACTCGTGCAGTTCTTC
TRBV7-2	TRBJ1-2	NA	many	CASSLRSDNYGYTF	TGTGCCAGCAGCTTAAGGTCCGACAACTATGGCTACACCTTC
TRBV2	TRBJ1-1	NA	few	CASSRLVWSGKRATRTEAFF	TGTGCCAGCTCACGACTGGTGTGGTCCGGGAAACGGGCCACTCGGACTGAAGCTTTCTTT
TRBV2	TRBJ1-1	TRBD1	many	CASSPGTVVTEAFF	TGTGCCAGCAGTCCCGGGACAGTGGTCACTGAAGCTTTCTTT
TRBV11-2	TRBJ2-6	NA	NA	CASSVTGKIYASGANVLTF	TGTGCCAGCAGCGTGACGGGTAAAATATACGCCTCTGGGGCCAACGTCCTGACTTTC
TRBV29-1	TRBJ1-1	NA	many	CSVGVLSAEAFF	TGCAGCGTTGGGGTGCTTTCGGCTGAAGCTTTCTTT
TRBV3-1	TRBJ2-5	NA	NA	CASSQGGAEETQYF	TGTGCCAGCAGCCAAGGTGGAGCGGAAGAGACCCAGTACTTC
TRBV18	TRBJ2-7	NA	NA	CASSPRDGREQYF	TGTGCCAGCTCACCCCGGGACGGCCGTGAGCAGTACTTC
TRBV29-1	TRBJ2-3	NA	many	CSVDGMEYGVTADTQYF	TGCAGCGTTGATGGGATGGAGTACGGCGTAACGGCAGATACGCAGTATTTT
TRBV6-5	TRBJ1-5	NA	NA	CAGSSTDPISNQPQHF	TGTGCCGGCAGTTCAACAGATCCCATTAGCAATCAGCCCCAGCATTTT